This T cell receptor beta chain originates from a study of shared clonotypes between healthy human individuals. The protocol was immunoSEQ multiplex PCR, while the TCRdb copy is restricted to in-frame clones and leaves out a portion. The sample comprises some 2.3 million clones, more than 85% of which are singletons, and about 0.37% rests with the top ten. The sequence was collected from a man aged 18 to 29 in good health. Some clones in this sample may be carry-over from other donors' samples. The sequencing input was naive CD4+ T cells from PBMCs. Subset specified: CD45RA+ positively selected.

This CDR3 reads CASGGGSRTGELFF. The CDR3 coding sequence is TGTGCCAGCGGTGGCGGGAGCAGAACCGGGGAGCTGTTTTTT. The chain couples TRBV25-1 to TRBJ2-2; TRBD2 agrees at 7 bases. This CDR3 comprises 14 residues. With 8 bases clipped from V and 5 bases from J, the junction kept 8 bases outside the gene matches. Germline CDR1 reads MGHDK; CDR2 reads SYGVNS.